This TCR beta chain came from a study of beta chain features in type 1 diabetes. The length of the CDR3 is 16 residues. Germline CDR1 reads LNHDA; CDR2 reads SQIVND (reference sequence). The V end lost 1 base, the J end lost 1 base, and 11 bases lay between the germline ends. A few counts support this clone. Every bit of the isolated RNA underwent reverse transcription, so sequencing read expressed TCRB transcripts. Repertoires were generated with immunoSEQ multiplex PCR, while TCRdb's copy carries only in-frame clones and drops some. The sample lists under 900,000 clones, about a sixth occurring once.

V gene TRBV19 combines with J gene TRBJ1-5; D call uncertain. The receptor comes from a woman under 30 in good health. Source material: naive CD4+ T cells from blood. The CDR3 reads CASSIGGRVSNQPQHF. In nucleotides, the CDR3 is TGTGCCAGTAGTATAGGTGGCCGGGTCAGCAATCAGCCCCAGCATTTT.